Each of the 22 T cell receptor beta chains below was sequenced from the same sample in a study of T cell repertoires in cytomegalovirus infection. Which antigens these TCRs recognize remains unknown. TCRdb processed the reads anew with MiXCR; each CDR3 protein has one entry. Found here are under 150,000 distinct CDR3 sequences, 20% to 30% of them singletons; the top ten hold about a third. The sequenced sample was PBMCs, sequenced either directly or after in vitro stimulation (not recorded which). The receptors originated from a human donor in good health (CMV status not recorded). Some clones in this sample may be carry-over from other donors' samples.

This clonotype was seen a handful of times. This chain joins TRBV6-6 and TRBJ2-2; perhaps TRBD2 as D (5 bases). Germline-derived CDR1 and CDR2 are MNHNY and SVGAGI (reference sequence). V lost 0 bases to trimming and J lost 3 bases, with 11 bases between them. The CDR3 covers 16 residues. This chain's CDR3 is CASSYSEVGYTGELFF. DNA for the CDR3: TGTGCCAGCAGTTACTCGGAGGTCGGCTACACCGGGGAGCTGTTTTTT.

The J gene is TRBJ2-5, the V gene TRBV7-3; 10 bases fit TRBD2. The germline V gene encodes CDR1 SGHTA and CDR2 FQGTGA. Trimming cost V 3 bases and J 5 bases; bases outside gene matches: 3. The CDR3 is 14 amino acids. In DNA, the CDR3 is TGTGCCAGCAGCTTTAGCGGGAGGCGGGAGACCCAGTACTTC. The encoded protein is CASSFSGRRETQYF.

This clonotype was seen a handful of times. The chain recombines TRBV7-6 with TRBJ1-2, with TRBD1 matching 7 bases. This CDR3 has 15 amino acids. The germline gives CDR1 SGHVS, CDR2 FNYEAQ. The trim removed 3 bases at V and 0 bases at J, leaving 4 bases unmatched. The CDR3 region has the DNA TGTGCCAGCAGCTTGGAGAGGGGGCCTAACTATGGCTACACCTTC. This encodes CASSLERGPNYGYTF.

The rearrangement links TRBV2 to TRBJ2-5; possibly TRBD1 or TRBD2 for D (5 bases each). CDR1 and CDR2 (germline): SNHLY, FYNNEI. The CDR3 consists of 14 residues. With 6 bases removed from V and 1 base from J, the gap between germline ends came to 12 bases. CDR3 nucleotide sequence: TGTGCCAGCAGACGGGACGGCACCCAAGAGACCCAGTACTTC. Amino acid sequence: CASRRDGTQETQYF.

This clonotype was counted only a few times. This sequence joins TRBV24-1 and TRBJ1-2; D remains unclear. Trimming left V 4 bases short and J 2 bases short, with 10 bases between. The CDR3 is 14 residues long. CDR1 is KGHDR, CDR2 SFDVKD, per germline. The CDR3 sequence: CATSDKDPNYGYTF. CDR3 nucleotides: TGTGCCACCAGTGACAAGGACCCGAACTATGGCTACACCTTC.

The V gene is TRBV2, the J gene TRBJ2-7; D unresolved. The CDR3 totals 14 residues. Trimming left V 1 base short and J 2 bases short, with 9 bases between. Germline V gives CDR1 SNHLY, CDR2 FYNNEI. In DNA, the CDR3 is TGTGCCAGCAGTGAAGACAGAATAGCCTACGAGCAGTACTTC. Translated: CASSEDRIAYEQYF.

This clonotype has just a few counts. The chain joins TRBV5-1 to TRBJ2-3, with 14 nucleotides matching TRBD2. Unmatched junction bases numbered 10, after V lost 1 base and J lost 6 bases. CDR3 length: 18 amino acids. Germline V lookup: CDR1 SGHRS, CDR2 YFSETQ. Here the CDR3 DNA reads TGCGCCAGCAGCTTGCTGACTAGCGGGAGGGTTGATTTGGATACGCAGTATTTT. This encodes CASSLLTSGRVDLDTQYF.

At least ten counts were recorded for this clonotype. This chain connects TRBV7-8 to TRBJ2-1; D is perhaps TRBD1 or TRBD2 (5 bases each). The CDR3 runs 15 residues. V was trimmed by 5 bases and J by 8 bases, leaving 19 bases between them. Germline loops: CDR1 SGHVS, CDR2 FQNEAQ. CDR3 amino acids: CASSPIGGPGYEQFF. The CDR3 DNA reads TGTGCCAGCAGCCCCATTGGCGGGCCAGGGTATGAGCAGTTCTTC.

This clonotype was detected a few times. CDR3 sequence (DNA): TGTGCCAGCAGCACCAGCGGGAGTCCGTCCTACGAGCAGTACTTC. Its protein is CASSTSGSPSYEQYF. This chain links TRBV7-2 with TRBJ2-7, with TRBD2 matching 8 bases. J lost 1 base, V lost 5 bases, and 7 bases had no gene match. The CDR3 sequence is 15 residues long. The germline gives CDR1 SGHTA, CDR2 FQGNSA.

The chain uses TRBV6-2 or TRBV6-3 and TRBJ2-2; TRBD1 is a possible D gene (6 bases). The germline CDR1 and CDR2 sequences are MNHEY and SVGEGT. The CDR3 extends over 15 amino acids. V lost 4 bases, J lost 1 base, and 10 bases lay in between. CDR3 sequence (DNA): TGTGCCAGCAGTTTTAACAGGGTGAACACCGGGGAGCTGTTTTTT. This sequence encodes CASSFNRVNTGELFF.

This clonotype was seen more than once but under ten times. The CDR3 coding sequence is TGTGCCAGCACCCTGGACAGGTTGGACAATACGCAGTATTTT. Translation gives CASTLDRLDNTQYF. V gene TRBV12-3 or TRBV12-4 combines with J gene TRBJ2-3; TRBD1 aligns across 7 bases. The junction had 11 bases not matched to a gene; V was cut back by 7 bases and J by 7 bases. The CDR3 totals 14 residues.

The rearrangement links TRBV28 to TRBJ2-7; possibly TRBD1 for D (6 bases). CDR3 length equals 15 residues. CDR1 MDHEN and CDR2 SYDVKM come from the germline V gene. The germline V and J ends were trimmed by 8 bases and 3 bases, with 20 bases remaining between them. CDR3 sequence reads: CASSVVWDTLYEQYF. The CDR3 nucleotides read TGTGCCAGCTCTGTCGTCTGGGACACACTCTACGAGCAGTACTTC.

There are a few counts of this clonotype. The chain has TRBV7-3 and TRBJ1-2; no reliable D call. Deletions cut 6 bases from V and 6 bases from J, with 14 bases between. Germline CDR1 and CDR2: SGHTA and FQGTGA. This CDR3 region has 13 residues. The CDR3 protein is CASSSYNGDGYTF. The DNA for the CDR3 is TGTGCCAGCAGTTCTTATAACGGGGATGGCTACACCTTC.

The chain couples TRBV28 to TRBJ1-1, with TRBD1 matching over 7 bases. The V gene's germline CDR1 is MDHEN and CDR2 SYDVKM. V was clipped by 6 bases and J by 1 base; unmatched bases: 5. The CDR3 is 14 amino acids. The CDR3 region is CASRPTGKNTEAFF. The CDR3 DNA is TGTGCCAGCAGACCGACAGGGAAGAACACTGAAGCTTTCTTT.

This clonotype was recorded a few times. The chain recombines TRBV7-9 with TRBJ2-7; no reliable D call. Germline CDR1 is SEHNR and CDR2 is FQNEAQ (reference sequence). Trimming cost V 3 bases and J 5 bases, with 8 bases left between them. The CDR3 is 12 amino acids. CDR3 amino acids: CASSFRADEQYV. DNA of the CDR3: TGTGCCAGCAGCTTTCGGGCGGACGAGCAGTACGTC.

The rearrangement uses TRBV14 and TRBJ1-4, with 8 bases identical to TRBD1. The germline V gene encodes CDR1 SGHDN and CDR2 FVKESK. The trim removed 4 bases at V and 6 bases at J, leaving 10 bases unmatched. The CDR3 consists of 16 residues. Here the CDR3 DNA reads TGTGCCAGCAGCCCAATCCAGGGGGCAGGCGATGAAAAACTGTTTTTT. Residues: CASSPIQGAGDEKLFF.

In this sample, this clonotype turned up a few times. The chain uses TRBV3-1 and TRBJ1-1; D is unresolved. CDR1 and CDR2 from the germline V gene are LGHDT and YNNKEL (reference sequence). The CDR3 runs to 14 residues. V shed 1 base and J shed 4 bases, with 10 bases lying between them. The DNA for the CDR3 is TGTGCCAGCAGCCAAGTTATGGGTGGCACTGAAGCTTTCTTT. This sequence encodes CASSQVMGGTEAFF.

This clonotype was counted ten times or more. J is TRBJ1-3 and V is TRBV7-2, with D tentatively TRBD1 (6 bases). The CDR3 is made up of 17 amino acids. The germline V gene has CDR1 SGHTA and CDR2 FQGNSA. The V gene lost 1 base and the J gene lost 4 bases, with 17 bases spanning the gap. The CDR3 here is CASSLVGLGAAGNTIYF. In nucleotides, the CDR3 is TGTGCCAGCAGCTTAGTTGGGTTGGGGGCCGCGGGAAACACCATATATTTT.

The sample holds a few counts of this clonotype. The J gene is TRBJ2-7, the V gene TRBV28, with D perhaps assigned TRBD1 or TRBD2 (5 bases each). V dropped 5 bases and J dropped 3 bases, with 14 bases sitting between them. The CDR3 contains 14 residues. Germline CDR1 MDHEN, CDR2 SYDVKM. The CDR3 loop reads CASSTSGQLYEQYF. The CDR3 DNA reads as TGTGCCAGCAGTACATCGGGGCAGCTCTACGAGCAGTACTTC.

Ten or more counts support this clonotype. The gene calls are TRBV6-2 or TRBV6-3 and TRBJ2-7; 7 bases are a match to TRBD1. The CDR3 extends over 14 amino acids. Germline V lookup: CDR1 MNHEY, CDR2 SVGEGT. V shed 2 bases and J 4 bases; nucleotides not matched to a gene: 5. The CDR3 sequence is CASSYGVGQYEQYF. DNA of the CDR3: TGTGCCAGCAGTTACGGCGTGGGACAGTACGAGCAGTACTTC.

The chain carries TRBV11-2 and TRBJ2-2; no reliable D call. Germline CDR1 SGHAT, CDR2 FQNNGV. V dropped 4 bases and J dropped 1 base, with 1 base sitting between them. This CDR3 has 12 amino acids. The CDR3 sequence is CASSWNTGELFF. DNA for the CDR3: TGTGCCAGCAGCTGGAACACCGGGGAGCTGTTTTTT.

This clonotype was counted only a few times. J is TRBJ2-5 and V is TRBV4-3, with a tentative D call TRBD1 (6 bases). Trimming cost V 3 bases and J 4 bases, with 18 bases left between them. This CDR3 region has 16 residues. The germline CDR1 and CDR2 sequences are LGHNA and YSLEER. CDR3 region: CASSQDRNRVRETQYF. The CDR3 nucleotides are TGCGCCAGCAGCCAGGACCGCAACAGGGTCCGAGAGACCCAGTACTTC.